The rows below give T cell receptor beta chains drawn from one sample of a study of cytomegalovirus exposure and HLA in healthy donors. Data came from immunoSEQ multiplex PCR; TCRdb stores just in-frame clones and leaves some out. The data include around 150,000 clones; the top ten clones carry roughly 1.9%. Material: PBMCs. Every receptor here comes from a man aged 25 to 45 in good health and CMV-seronegative. The CDR3 runs from the conserved cysteine through the conserved F or W. A D gene is named only where the DNA matches it firmly.

J	D	V	DNA	CDR3
TRBJ1-2	TRBD1	TRBV7-2	TGTGCCAGCAGCTTCGTCGGGACAGGGGGTTCTCTCTTTGGGGGCTACACCTTC	CASSFVGTGGSLFGGYTF
TRBJ2-2	.	TRBV19	TGTGCCAGTAGTCCGCTGAGAGGGGGGGCTAACACCGGGGAGCTGTTTTTT	CASSPLRGGANTGELFF
TRBJ2-1	.	TRBV2	TGTGCCAGCAGAAAAGGGGAGGGACAAGGGGTGAACAATGAGCAGTTCTTC	CASRKGEGQGVNNEQFF
TRBJ2-1	TRBD2	TRBV27	TGTGCCAGCCGAATAGCGGGAGTCGTGAATGAGCAGTTCTTC	CASRIAGVVNEQFF
TRBJ1-1	TRBD1	TRBV27	TGTGCCAGCAGTTATCGGACAGGAACAAACACTGAAGCTTTCTTT	CASSYRTGTNTEAFF
TRBJ1-1	.	TRBV18	TGTGCCAGCTCAGGGCCGCCCCCCAATTTGAACACTGAAGCTTTCTTT	CASSGPPPNLNTEAFF
TRBJ2-2	TRBD1	TRBV6-5	TGTGCCAGCAGTTCTCCGGGACAGGGGACCACCGGGGAGCTGTTTTTT	CASSSPGQGTTGELFF
TRBJ1-5	.	TRBV6-1	TGTGCCAGCAGAGCGACAGGAGACAGCAATCAGCCCCAGCATTTT	CASRATGDSNQPQHF
TRBJ1-5	TRBD1	TRBV15	TGTGCCACCAGTACCGGGACAGGGGATGCCAATCAGCCCCAGCATTTT	CATSTGTGDANQPQHF
TRBJ2-1	TRBD2	TRBV7-6	TGTGCCAGCAGCTCATGGACTAGCGGGAGGGTCGATGAGCAGTTCTTC	CASSSWTSGRVDEQFF
TRBJ2-5	.	TRBV6-6	TGTGCCAGCAGTTACTCGGGCGGGGAGACCCAGTACTTC	CASSYSGGETQYF
TRBJ2-3	.	TRBV30	TGTGCCTGGAGTGAAAATGTTAGAGCACTTAGCACAGATACGCAGTATTTT	CAWSENVRALSTDTQYF
TRBJ1-2	TRBD1	TRBV10-2	TGCGCCAGCAGTGAGTCGGCGGGACAGGGGAACGGCTACACCTTC	CASSESAGQGNGYTF
TRBJ2-7	TRBD1	TRBV9	TGTGCCAGCAGCGTAGGAGTCGGACAGGGTTCTTCACAGCAGTACTTC	CASSVGVGQGSSQQYF
TRBJ2-1	TRBD2	TRBV2	TGTGCCAGCAGTAAAGGCCCGGGACTAGCGGGGTCCTTAGACAATGAGCAGTTCTTC	CASSKGPGLAGSLDNEQFF
TRBJ2-7	TRBD1	TRBV7-2	TGTGCCAGCAGCCAAATGGGACAGGGTTCCTACGAGCAGTACTTC	CASSQMGQGSYEQYF
TRBJ1-1	.	TRBV18	TGTGCCAGCTCACCACTGGACAGCACTGAAGCTTTCTTT	CASSPLDSTEAFF
TRBJ2-1	.	TRBV5-1	TGCGCCAGCAGCTCCGAAGGGGTCGCCTCCTACAATGAGCAGTTCTTC	CASSSEGVASYNEQFF
TRBJ1-1	.	TRBV27	TGTGCCAGCAGTTTGGGGCGAGGGGGTACTGAAGCTTTCTTT	CASSLGRGGTEAFF
TRBJ1-2	.	TRBV2	TGTGCCAGCAGTGTCCAGGAAAGGGAGGAGGGCTACACCTTC	CASSVQEREEGYTF
TRBJ1-1	.	TRBV6-5	TGTGCCAGCAGTTTACAGGGCCAAGCTTTCTTT	CASSLQGQAFF
TRBJ2-7	.	TRBV27	TGTGCCAGCAGAACCCGAAGGGGAATGCTCTACGAGCAGTACTTC	CASRTRRGMLYEQYF
TRBJ1-5	.	TRBV5-1	TGCGCCAGCAGCCCGATCTTAGGCGCGGATCAGCCCCAGCATTTT	CASSPILGADQPQHF
TRBJ2-7	.	TRBV27	TGTGCCAGCAGTTTAAACCCCACGGGGGAGCAGTACTTC	CASSLNPTGEQYF
TRBJ1-1	TRBD1	TRBV9	TGTGCCAGCAGCGTAGGACAGGGAATGCCTGAAGCTTTCTTT	CASSVGQGMPEAFF
TRBJ2-2	.	TRBV7-9	TGTGCCACCTCTCGAGTCGCCGGGGAGCTGTTTTTT	CATSRVAGELFF
TRBJ2-2	TRBD1	TRBV11-3	TGTGCCAGCAGCTGGGGACAGGGGAGGACCGGGGAGCTGTTTTTT	CASSWGQGRTGELFF
TRBJ2-7	TRBD2	TRBV9	TGTGCCAGCAGCGTAGCTAGCGGGAGTTACGAGCAGTACTTC	CASSVASGSYEQYF
TRBJ2-7	.	TRBV7-2	TGTGCCAGCAGCTTAGCGGCGGGGACCGAGCAGTACTTC	CASSLAAGTEQYF
TRBJ2-1	.	TRBV5-4	TGTGCCAGCAGCTTGGATGGTAGCGGAACCTACAATGAGCAGTTCTTC	CASSLDGSGTYNEQFF
TRBJ2-7	TRBD2	TRBV7-3	TGTGCCAGCAGCGCAAGTAGCGGGAACTCCTACGAGCAGTACTTC	CASSASSGNSYEQYF
TRBJ2-1	.	TRBV5-1	TGCGCCAGCAGCTTGGTGGCGGCTACACCCGATGAGCAGTTCTTC	CASSLVAATPDEQFF
TRBJ2-7	.	TRBV6-1	TGTGCCAGCAGTGAAGGGGGAGGTTATTACGAGCAGTACTTC	CASSEGGGYYEQYF
TRBJ1-5	TRBD1	TRBV28	TGTGCCAGCAGTCCTCCTGACAGGGGCGCCCAGCCCCAGCATTTT	CASSPPDRGAQPQHF
TRBJ1-1	.	TRBV5-1	TGCGCCAGCAGTTTTACAGGGTTTGGACTGAACACTGAAGCTTTCTTT	CASSFTGFGLNTEAFF
TRBJ2-1	TRBD2	TRBV9	TGTGCCAGCAGCCCTGGACTAGCGGGATACAATGAGCAGTTCTTC	CASSPGLAGYNEQFF
TRBJ2-7	.	TRBV5-4	TGTGCCAGCAGCTCCTCCTCTCGGGGAGGTATAGACGAGCAGTACTTC	CASSSSSRGGIDEQYF
TRBJ2-5	.	TRBV7-9	TGTGCCAGCAGCTTAGGCGGGCCGCAAGAGACCCAGTACTTC	CASSLGGPQETQYF
TRBJ2-5	TRBD2	TRBV30	TGTGCCTGGGACCGGACTAGCGGCCAAGAGACCCAGTACTTC	CAWDRTSGQETQYF
TRBJ2-7	.	TRBV4-3	TGCGCCAGCAGCCAACTGGTAGCGAGCTACGAGCAGTACTTC	CASSQLVASYEQYF
TRBJ2-6	.	TRBV6-5	TGTGCCAGCAGTTACGCGGGGTCTGGGGCCAACGTCCTGACTTTC	CASSYAGSGANVLTF
TRBJ2-7	.	TRBV5-4	TGTGCCAGCAGCTTGGACAGGGTCCTCTCCTACGAGCAGTACTTC	CASSLDRVLSYEQYF
TRBJ2-7	TRBD2	TRBV19	TGTGCCAGTAGCCCGGGGGGGTCGGCTTACGAGCAGTACTTC	CASSPGGSAYEQYF
TRBJ1-4	.	TRBV2	TGTGCCGGAATTATAGCGGTGAGGGAAAAACTGTTTTTT	CAGIIAVREKLFF
TRBJ2-1	TRBD1	TRBV12-5	TGTGCTAGTGGTTTGCCCTCATTGGACAGGGCACAGTTCTTC	CASGLPSLDRAQFF
TRBJ2-2	.	TRBV19	TGTGCCACCAACCGGGGTCTCACCGGGGAGCTGTTTTTT	CATNRGLTGELFF
TRBJ2-5	.	TRBV19	TGTGCCAGTAGGGATCCGGGACACAAAGAGACCCAGTACTTC	CASRDPGHKETQYF
TRBJ2-7	TRBD2	TRBV4-1	TGCGCCAGCAGCCAAGCCTGGACTAGCGGGGATGATAAGAAGCAGTACTTC	CASSQAWTSGDDKKQYF
TRBJ2-5	.	TRBV28	TGTGCCAGCGGGCTTTTGAGAGAGACCCAGTACTTC	CASGLLRETQYF
TRBJ2-5	.	TRBV7-4	TGTGCCACCTTTTCAGAGACCCAGTACTTC	CATFSETQYF
TRBJ2-7	TRBD1	TRBV11-2	TGTGCCAGCAGCTCTTACGGGACAGAATCCTACGAGCAGTACTTC	CASSSYGTESYEQYF
TRBJ1-3	.	TRBV14	TGTGCCAGCGGAGCCGGTATAAGGTCTGGAAACACCATATATTTT	CASGAGIRSGNTIYF
TRBJ1-2	.	TRBV27	TGTGCCAGCAGTTTATTAGGACAGACAGGCTATGGCTACACCTTC	CASSLLGQTGYGYTF
TRBJ1-5	.	TRBV7-6	TGTGCCAGCAGCCCCACAGGGCGCAATCAGCCCCAGCATTTT	CASSPTGRNQPQHF
TRBJ2-7	TRBD2	TRBV6-4	TGTGCCAGCAGTGACGAGGCGGGAGAGGCCTACGAGCAGTACTTC	CASSDEAGEAYEQYF
TRBJ2-3	.	TRBV28	TGTGCCAGCAGTTTCGAGGCGTCCACAGATACGCAGTATTTT	CASSFEASTDTQYF
TRBJ2-1	TRBD2	TRBV30	TGTGCCGAGGGGACTAGCGGACTTGAGCAGTTCTTC	CAEGTSGLEQFF